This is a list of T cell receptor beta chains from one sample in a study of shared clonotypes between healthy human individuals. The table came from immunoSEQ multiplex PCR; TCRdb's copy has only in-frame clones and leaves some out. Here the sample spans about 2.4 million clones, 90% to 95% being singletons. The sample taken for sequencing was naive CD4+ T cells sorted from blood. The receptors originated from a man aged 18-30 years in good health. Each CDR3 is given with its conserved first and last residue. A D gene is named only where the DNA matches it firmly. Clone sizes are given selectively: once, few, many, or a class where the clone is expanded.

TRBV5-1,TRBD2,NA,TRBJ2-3,TGCGCCAGCAGCTTCTCCAGGACTAGCGGGGACTACACAGATACGCAGTATTTT,CASSFSRTSGDYTDTQYF
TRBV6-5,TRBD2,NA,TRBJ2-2,TGTGCCAGCACCCTAGCGGGAGGAGGAACCGGGGAGCTGTTTTTT,CASTLAGGGTGELFF
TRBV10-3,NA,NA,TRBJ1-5,TGTGCCATCAGTGAGTCCCAGGCCAATCAGCCCCAGCATTTT,CAISESQANQPQHF
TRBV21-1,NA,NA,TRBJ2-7,TGTGCCAGCAGACCCGGGACAGGGAAAAGGGAGCAGTACTTC,CASRPGTGKREQYF
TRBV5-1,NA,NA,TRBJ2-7,TGCGCCAGCAGCTTGACGGGGAATACCTACGAGCAGTACTTC,CASSLTGNTYEQYF
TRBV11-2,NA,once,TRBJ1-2,TGTGCCAGCAGCACACGGAGCTATGGCTACACCTTC,CASSTRSYGYTF
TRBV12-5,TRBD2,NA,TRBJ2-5,TGTGCTAGTGCCCTGGGACTACAAGAGACCCAGTACTTC,CASALGLQETQYF
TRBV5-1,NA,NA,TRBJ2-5,TGCGCCAGCAGCTTGGGGGGGCCAGAGACCCAGTACTTC,CASSLGGPETQYF
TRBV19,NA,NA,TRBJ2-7,TGTGCCAGTCGGGCCCGCAACTCCTACGAGCAGTACTTC,CASRARNSYEQYF
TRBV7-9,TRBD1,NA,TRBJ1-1,TGTGCCAGCAGCCCCGACAGGGTTCGGAACACTGAAGCTTTCTTT,CASSPDRVRNTEAFF
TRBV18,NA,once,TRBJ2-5,TGTGCCAGCTCACCGACAGCTTCCCAAGAGACCCAGTACTTC,CASSPTASQETQYF
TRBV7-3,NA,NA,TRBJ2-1,TGTGCCAGCAGCCAAGGGGCTAGTCTGGCTGAGCAGTTCTTC,CASSQGASLAEQFF
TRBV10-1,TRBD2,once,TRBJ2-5,TGCGCCAGCAGTGATGCGGGTCTGAACGGGAGGGCGGGGACCCAGTACTTC,CASSDAGLNGRAGTQYF
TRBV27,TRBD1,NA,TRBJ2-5,TGTGCCAGCAGTTTGGACCTGACAGGGGGCCAAGAGACCCAGTACTTC,CASSLDLTGGQETQYF
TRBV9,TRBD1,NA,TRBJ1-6,TGTGCCAGCAGCGCAGGGGACAGGGTGGGTTCACCCCTCCACTTT,CASSAGDRVGSPLHF
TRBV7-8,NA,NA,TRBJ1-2,TGTGCCAGCAGCTTAACCCCGGGGTATGGCTACACCTTC,CASSLTPGYGYTF
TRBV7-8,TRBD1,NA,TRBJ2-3,TGTGCCAGCAGCTTCGGTGGGACAGAACTCCCTTACCCAGATACGCAGTATTTT,CASSFGGTELPYPDTQYF
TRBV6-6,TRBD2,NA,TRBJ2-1,TGTGCCAGCAGTTACCCTAGCGGAGCGGGTAATGAGCAGTTCTTC,CASSYPSGAGNEQFF
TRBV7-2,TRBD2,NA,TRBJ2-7,TGTGCCAGCAGTAGACTAGCGGGATTCCTCGAGCAGTACTTC,CASSRLAGFLEQYF
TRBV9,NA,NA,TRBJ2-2,TGTGCCAGCAGCGTAAGCATACCAAGTAGCGGGGAGCTGTTTTTT,CASSVSIPSSGELFF
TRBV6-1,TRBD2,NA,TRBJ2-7,TGTGCCAGCAGTGAAGTGAGCGGGGGGGCCGGGGTGAAGTACTTC,CASSEVSGGAGVKYF
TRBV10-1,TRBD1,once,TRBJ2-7,TGCGCCAGCGCCCGGGGACAGGGGGGCGAGCAGTACTTC,CASARGQGGEQYF
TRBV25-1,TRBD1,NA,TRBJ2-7,TGTGCCAGCAGCCCGTGGACAGGGAACGAGCAGTACTTC,CASSPWTGNEQYF
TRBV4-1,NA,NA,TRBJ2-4,TGCGCCAGCAGCCAAGGAGTCCTAGCGACGAACATTCAGTACTTC,CASSQGVLATNIQYF
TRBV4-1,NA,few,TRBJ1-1,TGCGCCAGCAGCCAAGACCCGGGTTGGGAAGCTTTCTTT,CASSQDPGWEAFF
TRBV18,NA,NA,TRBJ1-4,TGTGCCAGCTCACCACCAGGGTCTAATGAAAAACTGTTTTTT,CASSPPGSNEKLFF
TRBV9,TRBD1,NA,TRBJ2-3,TGTGCCAGCAGCGCACAGGGGGATACGCAGTATTTT,CASSAQGDTQYF
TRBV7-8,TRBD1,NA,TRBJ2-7,TGTGCCAGCAGCCTCTCGGTCGGGACAGGGAAAGCCGAGCAGTACTTC,CASSLSVGTGKAEQYF
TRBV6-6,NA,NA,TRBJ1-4,TGTGCCAGCACCGATGGGGGTAATGAAAAACTGTTTTTT,CASTDGGNEKLFF
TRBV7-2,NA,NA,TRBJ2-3,TGTGCCAGCAGCTCACCCATGGGCATGGATACGCAGTATTTT,CASSSPMGMDTQYF